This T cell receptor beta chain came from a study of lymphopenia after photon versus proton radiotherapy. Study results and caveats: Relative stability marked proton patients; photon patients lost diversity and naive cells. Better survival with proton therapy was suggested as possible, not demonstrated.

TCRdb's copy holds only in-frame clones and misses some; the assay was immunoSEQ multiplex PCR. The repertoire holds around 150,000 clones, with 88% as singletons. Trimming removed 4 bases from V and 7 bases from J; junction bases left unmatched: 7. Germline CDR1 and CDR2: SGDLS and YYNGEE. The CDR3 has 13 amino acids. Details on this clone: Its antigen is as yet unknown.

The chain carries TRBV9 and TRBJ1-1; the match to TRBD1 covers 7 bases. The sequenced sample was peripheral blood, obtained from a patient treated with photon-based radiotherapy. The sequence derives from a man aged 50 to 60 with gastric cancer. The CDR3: CASSTRQGGEAFF. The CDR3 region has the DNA TGTGCCAGCAGCACCCGACAGGGAGGTGAAGCTTTCTTT. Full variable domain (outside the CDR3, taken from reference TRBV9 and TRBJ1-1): DSGVTQTPKHLITATGQRVTLRCSPRSGDLSVYWYQQSLDQGLQFLIQYYNGEERAKGNILERFSAQQFPDLHSELNLSSLELGDSALYFCASSTRQGGEAFFGQGTRLTVV.